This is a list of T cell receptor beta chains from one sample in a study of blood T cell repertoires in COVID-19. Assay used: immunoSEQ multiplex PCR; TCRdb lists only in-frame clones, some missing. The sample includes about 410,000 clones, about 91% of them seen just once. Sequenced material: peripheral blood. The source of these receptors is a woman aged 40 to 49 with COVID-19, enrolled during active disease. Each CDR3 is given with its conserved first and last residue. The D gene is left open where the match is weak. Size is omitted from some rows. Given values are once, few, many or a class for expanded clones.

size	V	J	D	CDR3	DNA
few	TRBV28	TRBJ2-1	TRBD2	CARRGAVEQFF	TGTGCCCGGCGGGGGGCGGTTGAGCAGTTCTTC
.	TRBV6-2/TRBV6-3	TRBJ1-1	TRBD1	CASSTQGILPNTEAFF	TGTGCCAGCAGTACACAGGGGATCTTACCGAACACTGAAGCTTTCTTT
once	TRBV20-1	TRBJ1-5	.	CSASWGPSNQPQHF	TGCAGTGCTAGTTGGGGGCCGAGCAATCAGCCCCAGCATTTT
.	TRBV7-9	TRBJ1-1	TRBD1	CASSSTGEIEAFF	TGTGCCAGCAGCTCGACAGGGGAAATTGAAGCTTTCTTT
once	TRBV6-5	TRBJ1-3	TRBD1	CASRTGGNTIYF	TGTGCCAGCCGGACAGGGGGAAACACCATATATTTT
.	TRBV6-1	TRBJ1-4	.	CASSEQGLEKLFF	TGTGCCAGCAGTGAACAGGGGCTGGAAAAACTGTTTTTT
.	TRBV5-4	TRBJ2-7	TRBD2	CASSLWTSGIYEQYF	TGTGCCAGCAGCTTGTGGACTAGCGGGATCTACGAGCAGTACTTC
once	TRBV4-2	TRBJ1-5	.	CASSQGAGGGQPQHF	TGTGCCAGCAGCCAAGGGGCGGGGGGCGGTCAGCCCCAGCATTTT
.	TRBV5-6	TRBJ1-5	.	CASSLMRPGGNQPQHF	TGTGCCAGCAGCTTGATGAGGCCCGGGGGCAATCAGCCCCAGCATTTT
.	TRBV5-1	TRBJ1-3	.	CASSSGRSSGNTIYF	TGCGCCAGCAGTTCCGGGAGGAGCTCTGGAAACACCATATATTTT
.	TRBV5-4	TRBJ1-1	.	CASSPGGGVRNTEAFF	TGTGCCAGCAGCCCGGGAGGGGGGGTTAGGAACACTGAAGCTTTCTTT
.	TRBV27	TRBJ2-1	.	CASSLHRPLNNEQFF	TGTGCCAGCAGTTTACACAGGCCCCTTAACAATGAGCAGTTCTTC
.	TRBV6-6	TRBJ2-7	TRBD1	CASIRTGGIYEQYF	TGTGCCAGCATTAGGACAGGGGGAATCTACGAGCAGTACTTC
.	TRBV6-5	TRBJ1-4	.	CASSKVAGPNEKLFF	TGTGCCAGCTCGAAGGTGGCAGGGCCTAATGAAAAACTGTTTTTT
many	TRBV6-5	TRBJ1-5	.	CASSLPGINQPQHF	TGTGCCAGCAGTTTGCCCGGGATAAATCAGCCCCAGCATTTT
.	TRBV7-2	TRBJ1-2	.	CASSLQTAYYGYTF	TGTGCCAGCAGCCTTCAAACTGCGTATTATGGCTACACCTTC
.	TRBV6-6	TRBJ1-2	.	CASSYLGMNNNYGYTF	TGTGCCAGCAGTTACCTCGGGATGAATAATAACTATGGCTACACCTTC
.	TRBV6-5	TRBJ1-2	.	CASTRGTAYGGYTF	TGTGCCAGCACCAGAGGGACTGCCTATGGAGGCTACACCTTC
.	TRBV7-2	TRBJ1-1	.	CASSLVLQPLNTEAFF	TGTGCCAGCAGCTTAGTCCTACAGCCTTTGAACACTGAAGCTTTCTTT
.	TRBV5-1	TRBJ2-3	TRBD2	CASSLGLAGTDTQYF	TGCGCCAGCAGCTTGGGACTAGCGGGAACAGATACGCAGTATTTT
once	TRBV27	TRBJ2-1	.	CASTWGDSYNEQFF	TGTGCCAGCACCTGGGGGGACTCCTACAATGAGCAGTTCTTC
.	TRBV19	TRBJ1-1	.	CASSIYKTNTEAFF	TGTGCCAGTAGTATATATAAGACTAACACTGAAGCTTTCTTT
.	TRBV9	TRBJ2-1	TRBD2	CASSVGSGREFF	TGTGCCAGCAGCGTAGGTAGCGGGAGGGAGTTCTTC
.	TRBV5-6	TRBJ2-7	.	CASSLDRTDYEQYF	TGTGCCAGCAGCTTGGATAGGACAGACTACGAGCAGTACTTC
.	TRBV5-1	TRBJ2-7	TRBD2	CASSLWVAGSSGSHTTYEQYF	TGCGCCAGCAGCTTGTGGGTCGCGGGGTCTAGCGGGAGCCACACGACCTACGAGCAGTACTTC
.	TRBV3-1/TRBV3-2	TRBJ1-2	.	CASRDSPSYGYTF	TGTGCCAGCAGAGACAGTCCCAGCTATGGCTACACCTTC
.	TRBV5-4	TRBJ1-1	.	CASSFDSITMNTEAFF	TGTGCCAGCAGCTTTGACAGCATTACCATGAACACTGAAGCTTTCTTT
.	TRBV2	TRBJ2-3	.	CASRGDGTDTQYF	TGTGCCAGCAGGGGAGACGGCACAGATACGCAGTATTTT
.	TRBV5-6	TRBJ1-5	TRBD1	CASSLGIAGTGGSGQPQHF	TGTGCCAGCAGCTTGGGAATCGCCGGGACAGGGGGCAGTGGTCAGCCCCAGCATTTT
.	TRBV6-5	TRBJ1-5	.	CASSYSGGPGRPQHF	TGTGCCAGCAGTTACTCGGGGGGGCCGGGGAGGCCCCAGCATTTT
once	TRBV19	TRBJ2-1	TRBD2	CASSRVAGVSSGWWNEQFF	TGTGCCAGTAGTAGGGTAGCGGGAGTCTCATCAGGCTGGTGGAATGAGCAGTTCTTC
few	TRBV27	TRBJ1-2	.	CASSRPGDGGYTF	TGTGCCAGCAGTCGCCCGGGTGACGGGGGCTACACCTTC
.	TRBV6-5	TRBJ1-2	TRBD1	CASTPLTGDYGYTF	TGTGCCAGCACCCCTCTGACAGGGGACTATGGCTACACCTTC
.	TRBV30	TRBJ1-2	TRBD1	CAWSGTGQGAPGWYGYTF	TGTGCCTGGAGCGGTACCGGACAGGGGGCACCCGGATGGTATGGCTACACCTTC
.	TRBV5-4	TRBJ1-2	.	CASSPQGANYGYTF	TGTGCCAGCAGCCCACAGGGAGCTAACTATGGCTACACCTTC
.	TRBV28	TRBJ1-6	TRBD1	CASSWDRGPSGSLHF	TGTGCCAGCAGTTGGGACAGGGGGCCCTCGGGGTCCCTCCACTTT
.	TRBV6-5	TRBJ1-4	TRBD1	CASSYTGGENEKLFF	TGTGCCAGCAGTTACACAGGGGGAGAAAATGAAAAACTGTTTTTT
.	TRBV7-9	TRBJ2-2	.	CASSLAPANTGELFF	TGTGCCAGCAGCTTAGCTCCGGCGAACACCGGGGAGCTGTTTTTT
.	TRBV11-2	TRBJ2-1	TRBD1	CASSLPGTGGMDEQFF	TGTGCCAGCAGCTTACCCGGGACAGGGGGCATGGATGAGCAGTTCTTC
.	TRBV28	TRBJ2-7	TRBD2	CASSFRSGGRLSYEQYF	TGTGCCAGCAGTTTTCGTAGCGGGGGAAGACTCTCCTACGAGCAGTACTTC
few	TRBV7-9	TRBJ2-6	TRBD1	CASSQRPSIGGSGANVLTF	TGTGCCAGCAGCCAAAGACCTTCAATAGGGGGCTCCGGGGCCAACGTCCTGACTTTC
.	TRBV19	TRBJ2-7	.	CASSGGLTSSYEQYF	TGTGCCAGTAGTGGCGGACTGACCAGCTCCTACGAGCAGTACTTC
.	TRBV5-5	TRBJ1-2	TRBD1	CASSSGTGAYGYTF	TGTGCCAGCAGCTCGGGAACAGGGGCCTATGGCTACACCTTC
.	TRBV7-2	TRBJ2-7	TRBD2	CASSLARSGSPPYEQYF	TGTGCCAGCAGCTTAGCGAGGAGCGGGAGTCCCCCCTACGAGCAGTACTTC
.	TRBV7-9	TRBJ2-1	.	CASSYALRLSPYNEQFF	TGTGCCAGCAGCTACGCACTGCGACTTTCCCCCTACAATGAGCAGTTCTTC
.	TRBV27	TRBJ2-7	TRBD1	CASSLLGQGGNEQYF	TGTGCCAGCAGTTTATTGGGACAGGGAGGAAACGAGCAGTACTTC
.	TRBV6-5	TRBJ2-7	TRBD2	CASSIGLAEQYF	TGTGCCAGCAGTATCGGACTAGCGGAGCAGTACTTC
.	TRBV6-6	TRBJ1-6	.	CASCPEGLRSSYNSPLHF	TGTGCCAGCTGTCCAGAGGGACTAAGGAGCTCCTATAATTCACCCCTCCACTTT
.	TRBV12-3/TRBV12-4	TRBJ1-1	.	CASGSEMNTEAFF	TGTGCCAGCGGTTCAGAAATGAACACTGAAGCTTTCTTT
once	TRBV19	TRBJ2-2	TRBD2	CASSIPGGPRTGELFF	TGTGCCAGTAGTATCCCGGGAGGGCCCCGCACCGGGGAGCTGTTTTTT
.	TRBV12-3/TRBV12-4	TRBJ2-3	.	CASSFRGTQYF	TGTGCCAGCAGTTTTAGGGGGACGCAGTATTTT
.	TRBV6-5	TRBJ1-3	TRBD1	CASSYGTGGPGNTIYF	TGTGCCAGCAGCTACGGGACAGGGGGCCCTGGAAACACCATATATTTT
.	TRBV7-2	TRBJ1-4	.	CASSLLAHQGRDNEKLFF	TGTGCCAGCAGCTTGCTTGCTCATCAGGGCCGTGATAATGAAAAACTGTTTTTT
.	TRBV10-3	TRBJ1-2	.	CAILEPGVNYGYTF	TGTGCCATCCTTGAACCAGGGGTTAACTATGGCTACACCTTC